A single sample is the source of the 9 T cell receptor beta chains below, sequenced in a study of blood T cell repertoires in COVID-19 (dated by TCRdb to 2018 to 2021). The library was built by means of the immunoSEQ multiplex PCR assay. Drawn from immuneACCESS, this table holds only the in-frame rearrangements with V and J called that TCRdb kept. Clones are partly lost; checked studies trace under half to an unresolved V gene and leave the rest unexplained. The sample has 400,000 to 500,000 clones on record, around 86% of them singletons. More than 1.4% of the sample is held by the ten biggest clonotypes. The sequenced material came from peripheral blood. The source is a woman in her 30s with active or convalescent COVID-19.

V is TRBV10-3 and J is TRBJ2-1, with 12 bases that match TRBD2. The CDR3 runs 18 residues. J gave up 2 bases and V 0 bases, and 5 bases lay outside the gene matches. The germline V gene has CDR1 ENHRY and CDR2 SYGVKD. The CDR3 sequence: CAISESGASGGAYNEQFF. For the CDR3, the DNA is TGTGCCATCAGTGAGTCGGGTGCTAGCGGGGGGGCCTACAATGAGCAGTTCTTC.

The chain links TRBV25-1 to TRBJ2-1; 7 positions agree with TRBD1. The V gene end was trimmed by 4 bases and the J gene end by 2 bases; junction bases not matched to a gene: 8. The CDR3 consists of 16 residues. Germline V gene lookup returns CDR1 MGHDK and CDR2 SYGVNS. CDR3 sequence (DNA): TGTGCCAGCAGTGGCCCGGGACAGAGTACCTACAATGAGCAGTTCTTC. Amino acids: CASSGPGQSTYNEQFF. The whole variable domain, remainder taken from reference TRBV25-1 and TRBJ2-1, is EADIYQTPRYLVIGTGKKITLECSQTMGHDKMYWYQQDPGMELHLIHYSYGVNSTEKGDLSSESTVSRIRTEHFPLTLESARPSHTSQYLCASSGPGQSTYNEQFFGPGTRLTVL.

The chain recombines TRBV7-9 with TRBJ1-6, with a possible D match to TRBD1 (5 bases). Germline CDR1 SEHNR, CDR2 FQNEAQ (reference sequence). This CDR3 region has 14 residues. Trimming shortened V by 6 bases and J by 4 bases, and 10 bases separated the two germline ends. The CDR3 coding sequence is TGTGCCAGCAGTCAGACAGATTATAATTCACCCCTCCACTTT. This translates into CASSQTDYNSPLHF.

This chain connects TRBV6-6 to TRBJ1-1; no reliable D call. This CDR3 has 13 amino acids. CDR1 and CDR2 from the germline V gene are MNHNY and SVGAGI (reference sequence). V lost 7 bases to trimming and J lost 1 base, with 10 bases between them. The CDR3 nucleotides are TGTGCCAGCATCCCCATAGAGAACACTGAAGCTTTCTTT. Its protein product is CASIPIENTEAFF.

The chain carries TRBV6-5 and TRBJ2-7; the D gene is possibly TRBD1 (6 bases). The CDR3 sequence is 15 residues long. The germline CDR1 and CDR2 sequences are MNHEY and SVGAGI. Between the trimmed V and J ends, which lost 2 bases and 0 bases, there was a span of 11 bases. CDR3 nucleotide sequence: TGTGCCAGCAGTTACAGGAACAGGGACTCCTACGAGCAGTACTTC. Amino acids: CASSYRNRDSYEQYF.

The genes are TRBV11-2 and TRBJ2-7, with unresolved D. CDR1 and CDR2 from the germline V gene are SGHAT and FQNNGV. The CDR3 has 13 residues. V lost 0 bases and J 4 bases, leaving 7 bases between the germline ends. The CDR3: CASSLDAGYEQYF. The CDR3 bases are TGTGCCAGCAGCTTAGATGCCGGTTACGAGCAGTACTTC.

Here the CDR3 reads CASSLGQGPLEDGYTF. CDR3 bases: TGCGCCAGCAGCCTAGGACAGGGCCCGTTGGAGGATGGCTACACCTTC. V gene TRBV5-1 combines with J gene TRBJ1-2; TRBD1 matches 8 bases. Germline V gene sequence: CDR1 SGHRS, CDR2 YFSETQ. J was trimmed by 6 bases and V by 4 bases; bases with no gene match: 14. The CDR3 contains 16 residues.

This clone was seen just once. The DNA for the CDR3 is TGTGCCAGCAGTTCCGACAAGTCCTATGGCTACACCTTC. It codes for CASSSDKSYGYTF. V usage is TRBV6-5 and J usage is TRBJ1-2; no firm D call. The germline V gene encodes CDR1 MNHEY and CDR2 SVGAGI. V gave up 4 bases and J gave up 4 bases, with 10 bases separating them. The CDR3 sequence is 13 residues long.

V gene TRBV5-1 combines with J gene TRBJ2-1, with 9 bases lining up with TRBD1. After removal of 3 bases from V and 3 bases from J, the junction contained 10 bases not matched to a gene. Germline V lookup: CDR1 SGHRS, CDR2 YFSETQ. This CDR3 contains 17 residues. For the CDR3, the DNA is TGCGCCAGCAGCTCAAAGGTACAGGGGGCGGTCTACAATGAGCAGTTCTTC. Translated: CASSSKVQGAVYNEQFF.